Given below is one T cell receptor (beta chain) in context. These data come from a study of blood T cell repertoires in COVID-19. Study details: Samples of COVID-19 (acute and convalescent) were obtained from the United States, Italy and Spain. T cells, B-cell-depleted T cells, or PBMCs provided the cDNA or gDNA that served as material.

As handled by the study authors: Using reference gene primer amplification, nucleated cell counts were estimated. Repertoires were generated with immunoSEQ multiplex PCR, while TCRdb's copy carries only in-frame clones and drops some. From that table come the V and J calls and clone size; the DNA was used to work out D and trimming. The sample consists of more than 65,000 clones, about four fifths of them appearing once. Trimming shortened V by 4 bases and J by 7 bases, and 14 bases separated the two germline ends. CDR1 is SGHTA, CDR2 FQGNSA, per germline. CDR3 length: 14 amino acids. Sample: peripheral blood. The source is a woman older than 75 with acute or convalescent COVID-19. The J gene is TRBJ2-1, the V gene TRBV7-2; D is perhaps TRBD1 (6 bases). Here the CDR3 reads CASSSTTGLNEQFF. The CDR3 coding sequence is TGTGCCAGCAGCTCAACCACAGGGTTAAATGAGCAGTTCTTC. Together with reference TRBV7-2 and TRBJ2-1, the CDR3 gives the full variable domain: GAGVSQSPSNKVTEKGKDVELRCDPISGHTALYWYRQSLGQGLEFLIYFQGNSAPDKSGLPSDRFSAERTGGSVSTLTIQRTQQEDSAVYLCASSSTTGLNEQFFGPGTRLTVL.